This TCR beta chain was profiled in a study of T cell responses to AZD1222 COVID-19 vaccine. Points from the study as a whole: Repertoires were obtained only post-peak T cell response.

Notes on this clone: Its antigen is unknown.

The method was immunoSEQ multiplex PCR; TCRdb's version includes in-frame clones alone and lacks a portion of them. The profile shows 100,000 to 150,000 clones, 90% of them singletons. The material sequenced was peripheral blood, taken on day 0 of MenACWY control vaccination. This clonotype was sampled from an adult in good health.

The CDR3 protein is CASSWKGFGNQPQHF. The DNA of the CDR3 is TGTGCCAGCAGCTGGAAGGGGTTCGGCAATCAGCCCCAGCATTTT. The chain employs TRBV7-4 and TRBJ1-5; perhaps TRBD1 as D (5 bases). The CDR3 runs to 15 residues. Trimming stripped 4 bases from V and 2 bases from J, with 12 bases between. Per germline, CDR1 SGHVT and CDR2 SQSDAQ.